Following are 23 T cell receptor beta chains from one sample sequenced in a study of blood T cell repertoires in COVID-19. TCRdb's copy holds only in-frame clones and misses some; the assay was immunoSEQ multiplex PCR. In the table there are some 94,000 clones, about 87% of which are singletons. The sample consisted of peripheral blood. Receptors were obtained from a human donor in a cohort sampled during active COVID-19.

The V gene is TRBV21-1, the J gene TRBJ2-7; TRBD1 is the table's D call and was not checked against the DNA. TRBV21-1 is assigned pseudogene status. This CDR3 has 15 residues. This CDR3 reads CASSKEPRGVGEQYF. In DNA form, the CDR3 reads TGTGCCAGCAGCAAAGAACCCAGGGGCGTTGGCGAGCAGTACTTC.

V is TRBV28 and J is TRBJ1-2; D is unresolved. The CDR3 covers 15 residues. Trimming took 4 bases from V and 8 from J, leaving 20 bases between them. In germline, CDR1 is MDHEN, CDR2 SYDVKM. CDR3 loop: CASSSPSIGWRGYTF. The CDR3 DNA reads TGTGCCAGCAGTTCCCCCTCGATTGGGTGGAGGGGCTACACCTTC.

This chain joins TRBV4-2 and TRBJ1-2; TRBD1 matches 7 bases. This CDR3 comprises 13 residues. The trim removed 3 bases at V and 7 bases at J, leaving 5 bases unmatched. Germline V gene data show CDR1 as LGHNA and CDR2 as YNFKEQ. CDR3 amino acids: CASSHGTVPGYTF. In DNA, the CDR3 is TGTGCCAGCAGCCACGGGACAGTCCCTGGCTACACCTTC.

The chain links TRBV27 to TRBJ2-7; 7 bases fit TRBD2. Looked up from germline, CDR1 is MNHEY and CDR2 is SMNVEV (reference sequence). This CDR3 contains 15 residues. V was clipped by 5 bases and J by 2 bases; unmatched bases: 9. The CDR3 sequence is CASSPPEGRAYEQYF. The CDR3 region has the DNA TGTGCCAGCAGTCCGCCCGAAGGGAGGGCCTACGAGCAGTACTTC.

This clone was seen more than once but under ten times. The chain combines TRBV29-1 with TRBJ1-1; 7 bases align to TRBD1. V was clipped by 8 bases and J by 0 bases; unmatched bases: 6. This CDR3 comprises 13 residues. Germline V gene lookup returns CDR1 SQVTM and CDR2 ANQGSEA. The CDR3 region has the DNA TGCAGCCTTATGGGACAGATGAACACTGAAGCTTTCTTT. Encoded protein: CSLMGQMNTEAFF.

This sequence joins TRBV5-1 and TRBJ1-1; 10 bases agree with TRBD1. Looked up from germline, CDR1 is SGHRS and CDR2 is YFSETQ. CDR3 size: 15 residues. Trimming cost V 4 bases and J 2 bases; bases outside gene matches: 5. The CDR3 region has the DNA TGCGCCAGCAGCCTGGGACAGGGGAGAAACACTGAAGCTTTCTTT. It codes for CASSLGQGRNTEAFF.

This clone was seen more than once but under ten times. The chain links TRBV10-3 to TRBJ2-7, with D possibly being TRBD1 (6 bases). This CDR3 comprises 14 residues. V lost 3 bases and J 2 bases, leaving 11 bases between the germline ends. Germline-derived CDR1 and CDR2 are ENHRY and SYGVKD. The DNA for the CDR3 is TGTGCCATCAGTGATTTAACAGGGACCTACGAGCAGTACTTC. Amino acid sequence: CAISDLTGTYEQYF.

The J gene is TRBJ2-5, the V gene TRBV15, with 10 bases aligning to TRBD2. The V gene's germline CDR1 is LNHNV and CDR2 YYDKDF (reference sequence). J lost 0 bases, V lost 0 bases, and 13 bases had no gene match. The CDR3 totals 20 residues. CDR3 protein: CATSREQELAGAPNQETQYF. CDR3 DNA sequence: TGTGCCACCAGCAGAGAGCAAGAGCTAGCGGGAGCGCCCAACCAAGAGACCCAGTACTTC.

V and J are TRBV6-5 and TRBJ1-2; a possible D gene is TRBD1 (5 bases). Between the trimmed V and J ends, which lost 1 base and 4 bases, there was a span of 10 bases. Germline lookup yields CDR1 MNHEY and CDR2 SVGAGI. The length of the CDR3 is 14 residues. The DNA for the CDR3 is TGTGCCAGCAGTTACTTCGGGGGAAGCTATGGCTACACCTTC. This sequence encodes CASSYFGGSYGYTF.

CDR3 DNA: TGTGCCAGCAGTGAAGGGGTAGGGCAGGGGACTGAAGCTTTCTTT. Encoded protein: CASSEGVGQGTEAFF. The chain links TRBV6-1 to TRBJ1-1; tentatively, D is TRBD1 (6 bases). CDR1 MNHNS and CDR2 SASEGT come from the germline V gene. V was shortened by 1 base and J by 5 bases, with 14 bases between the two germline ends. The CDR3 has 15 amino acids.

This chain joins TRBV11-3 and TRBJ1-5; 7 positions agree with TRBD1. Germline lookup yields CDR1 SGHNT and CDR2 YENEEA. V shed 5 bases and J 2 bases; nucleotides not matched to a gene: 6. The CDR3 totals 15 residues. The CDR3 coding sequence is TGTGCCAGCAGCCGAGGGGGCGCGGGCAATCAGCCCCAGCATTTT. Protein product: CASSRGGAGNQPQHF.

V and J are TRBV10-1 and TRBJ2-7; 12 bases match TRBD2. Looked up from germline, CDR1 is WNHNN and CDR2 is SYGVQD (reference sequence). Trimming at V came to 6 bases and at J to 3 bases, leaving 6 bases not matched to a gene. This CDR3 spans 15 amino acids. The CDR3 nucleotides read TGCGCCAGCAGCACTGGACTAGCGGGAAGCTACGAGCAGTACTTC. Protein product: CASSTGLAGSYEQYF.

The J gene is TRBJ1-1, the V gene TRBV18, with D perhaps TRBD1 (5 bases). Between the trimmed V and J ends, which lost 3 bases and 3 bases, there was a span of 14 bases. The CDR3 sequence is 15 residues long. Germline loops: CDR1 KGHSH, CDR2 LQKENI. The CDR3 DNA sequence: TGTGCCAGCTCACCGAAGGGAGCGGGGGACACTGAAGCTTTCTTT. As protein: CASSPKGAGDTEAFF. Full variable domain (missing parts from reference TRBV18 and TRBJ1-1): NAGVMQNPRHLVRRRGQEARLRCSPMKGHSHVYWYRQLPEEGLKFMVYLQKENIIDESGMPKERFSAEFPKEGPSILRIQQVVRGDSAAYFCASSPKGAGDTEAFFGQGTRLTVV.

Details on this clone: The sample carries other DNA sequences with the same CDR3. The chain links TRBV6-5 to TRBJ1-4; TRBD1 matches at 7 bases. J was trimmed by 8 bases and V by 6 bases; bases with no gene match: 6. The CDR3 spans 13 residues. The germline V gene encodes CDR1 MNHEY and CDR2 SVGAGI. The CDR3 here is CASSRDRGEKLFF. CDR3 nucleotides: TGTGCCAGCAGCCGGGACAGAGGGGAAAAACTGTTTTTT.

The V gene is TRBV29-1, the J gene TRBJ1-2, with 10 positions matching TRBD1. CDR1 is SQVTM and CDR2 is ANQGSEA in the germline V gene. The ends lost 5 bases at V and 7 bases at J; junction bases unmatched: 4. The CDR3 contains 12 residues. CDR3 sequence reads: CSVRTGGRGYTF. DNA for the CDR3: TGCAGCGTTAGGACAGGGGGTCGTGGCTACACCTTC.

The J gene is TRBJ1-5, the V gene TRBV4-1, with TRBD1 identical over 8 bases. The CDR3 has 16 amino acids. The germline V gene encodes CDR1 MGHRA and CDR2 YSYEKL. Losses at the gene ends were 1 base for V and 0 bases for J; bases not matched to a gene: 2. CDR3 loop: CASSQGDRYSNQPQHF. In DNA form, the CDR3 reads TGCGCCAGCAGCCAAGGGGACAGGTATAGCAATCAGCCCCAGCATTTT.

The rearrangement uses TRBV10-2 and TRBJ2-1, with 9 positions matching TRBD1. Trimming at V came to 6 bases and at J to 6 bases, leaving 9 bases not matched to a gene. This CDR3 spans 15 amino acids. Germline CDR1 is WSHSY and CDR2 is SAAADI. The CDR3 is CASSEPPGQGNEQFF. The CDR3, as DNA: TGCGCCAGCAGCGAACCTCCGGGACAGGGCAATGAGCAGTTCTTC.

The V gene is TRBV9, the J gene TRBJ2-2; a weak D match, TRBD1 (7 bases). The V and J ends lost 3 bases and 1 base respectively, with 10 bases between them. The length of the CDR3 is 15 residues. Per germline, CDR1 SGDLS and CDR2 YYNGEE. As DNA, the CDR3 is TGTGCCAGCAGCGCTCAGGGGGGGAACACCGGGGAGCTGTTTTTT. It encodes CASSAQGGNTGELFF.

The gene calls are TRBV3-1 (or the pseudogene TRBV3-2) and TRBJ2-7; TRBD2 is a possible D gene (7 bases). Germline V CDR1 and CDR2: LGHDT, YNNKEL (reference sequence). The CDR3 runs 16 residues. V was clipped by 0 bases and J by 2 bases, with 14 bases between them. The DNA for the CDR3 is TGTGCCAGCAGCCAAGACCGGGGGGCTAGCCCCTACGAGCAGTACTTC. This codes for CASSQDRGASPYEQYF.

The CDR3 reads CASSPLSGRGGEQYF. Here the CDR3 DNA reads TGTGCCAGCAGTCCTCTCTCTGGTCGCGGGGGCGAGCAGTACTTC. The chain is built from TRBV28 and TRBJ2-7; TRBD2 agrees at 7 bases. The V segment lost 5 bases and the J segment 6 bases; nucleotides outside the gene matches: 13. CDR3 size: 15 residues. Germline V gives CDR1 MDHEN, CDR2 SYDVKM.

This clone was counted between two and nine times. V and J are TRBV7-3 and TRBJ2-1, with a tentative D call TRBD2 (5 bases). V lost 3 bases, J lost 5 bases, and 8 bases lay in between. The germline gives CDR1 SGHTA, CDR2 FQGTGA. CDR3 length equals 13 residues. This CDR3 reads CASSFGINNEQFF. CDR3 coding DNA: TGTGCCAGCAGCTTCGGGATCAACAATGAGCAGTTCTTC.

This sequence joins TRBV6-1 and TRBJ2-3, with TRBD2 matching 10 bases. From germline, CDR1 is MNHNS and CDR2 SASEGT. The CDR3 contains 18 residues. The V segment lost 0 bases and the J segment 6 bases; nucleotides outside the gene matches: 12. CDR3 amino acids: CASSEARASGSILDTQYF. The CDR3 bases are TGTGCCAGCAGTGAAGCGCGGGCTAGCGGGAGTATCTTGGATACGCAGTATTTT.

V is TRBV25-1 and J is TRBJ1-2; 7 positions agree with TRBD1. After removal of 4 bases from V and 8 bases from J, the junction contained 10 bases not matched to a gene. CDR1 MGHDK and CDR2 SYGVNS come from the germline V gene. The CDR3 runs 14 residues. The CDR3 loop is CASSGHWTGSGYTF. The CDR3, as DNA: TGTGCCAGCAGTGGCCACTGGACAGGATCCGGCTACACCTTC.